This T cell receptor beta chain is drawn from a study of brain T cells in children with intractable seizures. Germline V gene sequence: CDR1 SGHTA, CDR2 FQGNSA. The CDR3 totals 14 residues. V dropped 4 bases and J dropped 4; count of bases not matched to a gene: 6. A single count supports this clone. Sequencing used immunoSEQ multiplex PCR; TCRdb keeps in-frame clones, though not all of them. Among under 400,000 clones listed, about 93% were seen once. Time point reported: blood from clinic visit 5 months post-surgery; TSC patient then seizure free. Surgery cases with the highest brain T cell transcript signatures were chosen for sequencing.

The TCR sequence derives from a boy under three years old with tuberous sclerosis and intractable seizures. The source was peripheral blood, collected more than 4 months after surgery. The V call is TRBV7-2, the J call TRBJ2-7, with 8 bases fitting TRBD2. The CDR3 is CASSSPGGLYEQYF. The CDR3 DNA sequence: TGTGCCAGCAGCTCTCCGGGGGGGCTGTACGAGCAGTACTTC.